Sequencing of this TCR beta chain was carried out in a study of shared clonotypes between healthy human individuals. Concerning this clone itself: Antigen unknown.

CD45RO-negative, CCR7-selected cells formed the naive CD8 fraction, which excluded terminally differentiated effector memory CD45RA+ cells. Findings of the study overall: Naive CD4 clonotype sharing across several donors was approximately 5.2%. Estimated clonotype richness was generally higher in naive than memory subsets. Clonotypes which were not shared had lower generation probabilities than clonotypes that all four donors shared. Only a few donors were included, so the genetic and exposure-history diversity represented was limited.

The germline V gene has CDR1 MNHEY and CDR2 SMNVEV (reference sequence). This CDR3 region has 18 residues. V was clipped by 4 bases and J by 0 bases, with 16 bases between them. Assay used: immunoSEQ multiplex PCR; TCRdb lists only in-frame clones, some missing. The data hold roughly 590,000 clones, with about 95% observed a single time. The TCR sequence derives from a woman aged 30 to 39 in good health. This chain uses TRBV27 with TRBJ2-6; D tentatively reads TRBD1 or TRBD2 (5 bases each). Source material: naive CD8+ T cells sorted from blood. CDR3: CASSSWDGGYSGANVLTF. The CDR3 bases are TGTGCCAGCAGTTCTTGGGACGGAGGCTACTCTGGGGCCAACGTCCTGACTTTC.